This T cell receptor beta chain appears in the sequencing data of a study of blood T cell repertoires in COVID-19. Study as a whole: Samples came from the United States, Italy and Spain, spanning acute and convalescent COVID-19. PBMCs, B-cell-depleted T cells, or T cells provided the cDNA or gDNA that made up the material.

The V end was cut by 0 bases, the J end by 2 bases, with 7 bases between. The length of the CDR3 is 14 residues. Germline V gene lookup returns CDR1 LGHNA and CDR2 YNFKEQ. As processed by the authors: The assay estimated nucleated cells by amplifying reference gene primers. Profiled with immunoSEQ multiplex PCR; TCRdb holds only in-frame clones, not every one. Clonal size and the V and J genes are those of that table, whereas D and trimming came from the DNA. The data hold 95,000 or so clones, with about four fifths observed a single time. The clonotype was recovered from a woman older than 75 with active or convalescent COVID-19. The sample comprised peripheral blood. The chain carries TRBV4-2 and TRBJ1-2; a possible D gene is TRBD1 (6 bases). In nucleotides, the CDR3 is TGTGCCAGCAGCCAAGAAGGGGGAAACTATGGCTACACCTTC. It is translated as CASSQEGGNYGYTF.